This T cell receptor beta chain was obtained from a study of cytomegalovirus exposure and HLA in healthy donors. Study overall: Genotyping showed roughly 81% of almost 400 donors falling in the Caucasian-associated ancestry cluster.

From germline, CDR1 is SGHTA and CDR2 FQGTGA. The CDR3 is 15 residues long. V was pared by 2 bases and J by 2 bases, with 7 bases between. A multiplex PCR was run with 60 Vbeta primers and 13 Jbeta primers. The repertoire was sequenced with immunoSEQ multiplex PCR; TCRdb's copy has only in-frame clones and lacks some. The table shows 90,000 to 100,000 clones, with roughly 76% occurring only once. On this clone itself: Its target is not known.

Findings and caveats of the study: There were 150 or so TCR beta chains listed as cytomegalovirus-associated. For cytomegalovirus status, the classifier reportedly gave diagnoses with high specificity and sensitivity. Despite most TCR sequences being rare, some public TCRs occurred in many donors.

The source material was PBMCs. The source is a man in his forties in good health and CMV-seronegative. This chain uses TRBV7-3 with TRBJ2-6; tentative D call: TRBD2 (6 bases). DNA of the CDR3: TGTGCCAGCAGCTTAGGAGGGGCTGGGGCCAACGTCCTGACTTTC. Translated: CASSLGGAGANVLTF.